Below, 22 T cell receptor beta chains from the same sample are listed, as sequenced in a study of OX40 agonist ivuxolimab in advanced cancers. Profiling relied on immunoSEQ multiplex PCR, and the TCRdb table lists in-frame clones only, not all of them. The sample records 12,000 to 15,000 clones, approximately 87% being singletons. The input for sequencing was CD4+ or CD8+ T cells sorted from blood, taken in a trial of the OX40 agonist ivuxolimab. The receptors derive from an adult with an advanced solid tumor such as melanoma, head and neck, liver or kidney cancer.

The rearrangement uses TRBV27 and TRBJ2-6; D is unclear. Per the germline V gene, CDR1 is MNHEY and CDR2 is SMNVEV (reference sequence). Trimming shortened V by 10 bases and J by 2 bases, and 12 bases separated the two germline ends. The CDR3 consists of 14 residues. The CDR3 DNA sequence: TGTGCCACATCCCCTCGTGCTGGGGCCAACGTCCTGACTTTC. It specifies CATSPRAGANVLTF.

The rearrangement uses TRBV13 and TRBJ2-3; TRBD1 is a possible D gene (5 bases). V lost 3 bases, J lost 0 bases, and 13 bases lay in between. The CDR3 is made up of 16 amino acids. Germline loops: CDR1 PRHDT, CDR2 FYEKMQ (reference sequence). In nucleotides, the CDR3 is TGTGCCAGCAGCTTCCCTGTCAGGGATAGCACAGATACGCAGTATTTT. Its protein product is CASSFPVRDSTDTQYF. Filled out from reference TRBV13 and TRBJ2-3, the complete variable domain reads AAGVIQSPRHLIKEKRETATLKCYPIPRHDTVYWYQQGPGQDPQFLISFYEKMQSDKGSIPDRFSAQQFSDYHSELNMSSLELGDSALYFCASSFPVRDSTDTQYFGPGTRLTVL.

Regarding this clone: An end of the junction does not agree with germline; a read error may underlie this. The V gene is TRBV7-7, the J gene TRBJ2-7, with 7 bases fitting TRBD1. This CDR3 is 15 amino acids long. Germline V gene sequence: CDR1 SSHAT, CDR2 FNYEAQ (reference sequence). The CDR3 nucleotides read TGTGCTAGCAGCCCCGACTGGGACAGCTCTTCCGAGCAGTACTTC. It specifies CASSPDWDSSSEQYF.

The chain links TRBV2 to TRBJ2-5; D call uncertain. Germline V gives CDR1 SNHLY, CDR2 FYNNEI. Trimming removed 1 base at V and 4 bases at J, with 10 bases between. The CDR3 has 14 amino acids. The CDR3 here is CASSEGTWGETQYF. CDR3 sequence (DNA): TGTGCCAGCAGTGAAGGCACCTGGGGAGAGACCCAGTACTTC.

V and J are TRBV14 and TRBJ1-6; D is perhaps TRBD1 (5 bases). V gave up 2 bases and J gave up 0 bases, with 23 bases separating them. The CDR3 length is 21 residues. CDR1 and CDR2 (germline): SGHDN, FVKESK. Here the CDR3 DNA reads TGTGCCAGCAGCCAATTTTTGGGACGGCCTCCCGGGAACTCCTATAATTCACCCCTCCACTTT. Protein product: CASSQFLGRPPGNSYNSPLHF.

The J gene is TRBJ1-6, the V gene TRBV7-2; maybe TRBD1 (6 bases). V was shortened by 3 bases and J by 3 bases, with 9 bases between the two germline ends. The germline V gene encodes CDR1 SGHTA and CDR2 FQGNSA. The CDR3 sequence is 15 residues long. The CDR3 region has the DNA TGTGCCAGCAGCTTTGGACAGCACTATAATTCACCCCTCCACTTT. Protein: CASSFGQHYNSPLHF. Full variable domain (missing parts from reference TRBV7-2 and TRBJ1-6): GAGVSQSPSNKVTEKGKDVELRCDPISGHTALYWYRQSLGQGLEFLIYFQGNSAPDKSGLPSDRFSAERTGGSVSTLTIQRTQQEDSAVYLCASSFGQHYNSPLHFGNGTRLTVT.

The chain has TRBV10-1 and TRBJ2-7; D perhaps matches TRBD1 (5 bases). The CDR3 runs 13 residues. The germline V and J ends were trimmed by 7 bases and 2 bases, with 12 bases remaining between them. Germline V gene lookup returns CDR1 WNHNN and CDR2 SYGVQD (reference sequence). The CDR3 DNA is TGCGCCAGCACGTGGACAAAACCCTACGAGCAGTACTTC. This sequence encodes CASTWTKPYEQYF.

The chain combines TRBV19 with TRBJ2-1; 10 positions agree with TRBD1. CDR3 size: 15 residues. The ends lost 6 bases at V and 5 bases at J; junction bases unmatched: 7. Germline CDR1 reads LNHDA; CDR2 reads SQIVND (reference sequence). The CDR3 nucleotides are TGTGCCAGTAGATGGGGACAGGGGTTCAACAATGAGCAGTTCTTC. The encoded protein is CASRWGQGFNNEQFF.

The V and J genes are TRBV11-2 and TRBJ2-3, with D perhaps TRBD1 or TRBD2 (6 bases each). Germline-derived CDR1 and CDR2 are SGHAT and FQNNGV. This CDR3 comprises 17 residues. Between the trimmed V and J ends, which lost 0 bases and 2 bases, there was a span of 15 bases. This CDR3 is CASSLEGTPGATDTQYF. The CDR3 region has the DNA TGTGCCAGCAGCTTAGAGGGGACCCCGGGGGCCACAGATACGCAGTATTTT.

The V gene is TRBV5-1, the J gene TRBJ2-7; D unresolved. The CDR3 has 14 residues. Germline CDR1 SGHRS, CDR2 YFSETQ. V was pared by 0 bases and J by 0 bases, with 7 bases between. DNA of the CDR3: TGCGCCAGCAGCTTGGGGCCGAGCTCCTACGAGCAGTACTTC. This translates into CASSLGPSSYEQYF. Supplemented by reference TRBV5-1 and TRBJ2-7, the full variable domain reads KAGVTQTPRYLIKTRGQQVTLSCSPISGHRSVSWYQQTPGQGLQFLFEYFSETQRNKGNFPGRFSGRQFSNSRSEMNVSTLELGDSALYLCASSLGPSSYEQYFGPGTRLTVT.

The rearrangement joins TRBV2 to TRBJ1-2, with no clear D. The germline V and J ends were trimmed by 2 bases and 3 bases, with 10 bases remaining between them. The CDR3 totals 14 residues. In germline, CDR1 is SNHLY, CDR2 FYNNEI. CDR3 protein: CASSELGQYYGYTF. The CDR3 DNA sequence: TGTGCCAGCAGTGAATTGGGCCAGTACTATGGCTACACCTTC.

The count of this clone is one. The chain uses TRBV7-8 and TRBJ2-1; the match to TRBD2 covers 10 bases. V gave up 5 bases and J gave up 8 bases; unmatched junction bases: 12. The CDR3 runs 16 residues. CDR1 is SGHVS, CDR2 FQNEAQ, per germline. The CDR3 DNA follows: TGTGCCAGCAGCGAGTTCAGCGGGGGGGCCGGGGATGAGCAGTTCTTC. This sequence encodes CASSEFSGGAGDEQFF.

This rearrangement joins TRBV5-1 to TRBJ1-1; D gene uncertain. The length of the CDR3 is 15 residues. Per germline, CDR1 SGHRS and CDR2 YFSETQ. Trimming shortened V by 3 bases and J by 4 bases, and 16 bases separated the two germline ends. The CDR3 is CASSSGNPESTEAFF. The DNA of the CDR3 is TGCGCCAGCAGCTCTGGGAACCCGGAGAGCACTGAAGCTTTCTTT.

V and J are TRBV5-6 and TRBJ1-6, with 7 positions matching TRBD1. Germline V gene data show CDR1 as SGHDT and CDR2 as YYEEEE. The CDR3 covers 14 residues. With 6 bases clipped from V and 7 bases from J, the junction kept 7 bases outside the gene matches. CDR3 loop: CASNLGQNNSPLHF. The CDR3 coding sequence is TGTGCCAGCAACCTGGGACAGAACAATTCACCCCTCCACTTT.

V is TRBV18 and J is TRBJ2-5; the D is unclear. Germline assignment: CDR1 KGHSH and CDR2 LQKENI. This CDR3 is built from 14 residues. V was pared by 2 bases and J by 3 bases, with 10 bases between. In nucleotides, the CDR3 is TGTGCCAGCTCACCAACGGCAGGTGAAGAGACCCAGTACTTC. It is translated as CASSPTAGEETQYF.

The J gene is TRBJ2-4, the V gene TRBV19, with 7 bases that match TRBD2. From germline, CDR1 is LNHDA and CDR2 SQIVND (reference sequence). J was trimmed by 9 bases and V by 3 bases; bases with no gene match: 14. The CDR3 has 16 amino acids. The CDR3 bases are TGTGCCAGTAGTATGGTGGGAGGCGGGAGCCTCGGCATTCAGTACTTC. Translated, it gives CASSMVGGGSLGIQYF.

The rearrangement joins TRBV5-6 to TRBJ1-2; D is ambiguous. Germline assignment: CDR1 SGHDT and CDR2 YYEEEE. The CDR3 is 15 residues long. V was cut by 0 bases and J by 1 base, with 10 bases left in between. Here the CDR3 reads CASSLVTQYNYGYTF. The CDR3 coding sequence is TGTGCCAGCAGCTTGGTCACACAATATAACTATGGCTACACCTTC.

This clone is labeled as medium-sized. The chain recombines TRBV5-1 with TRBJ1-6; D is ambiguous. The CDR3 totals 15 residues. The V end lost 1 base, the J end lost 7 bases, and 12 bases lay between the germline ends. Germline lookup yields CDR1 SGHRS and CDR2 YFSETQ. CDR3 sequence: CASSLYVYGNSPLHF. CDR3 DNA: TGCGCCAGCAGCTTGTACGTGTATGGGAATTCACCCCTCCACTTT.

The chain has TRBV5-4 and TRBJ2-7; tentatively, D is TRBD1 or TRBD2 (5 bases each). Germline CDR1 is SGHNT and CDR2 is YYREEE (reference sequence). The CDR3 sequence is 13 residues long. Trimming left V 4 bases short and J 5 bases short, with 13 bases between. The CDR3 loop reads CASSGTTVNEQYF. In DNA, the CDR3 is TGTGCCAGCAGCGGGACGACAGTTAACGAGCAGTACTTC.

The genes are TRBV29-1 and TRBJ1-2; the D is unclear. V lost 6 bases and J 6 bases, leaving 11 bases between the germline ends. CDR1 SQVTM and CDR2 ANQGSEA come from the germline V gene. The CDR3 spans 11 residues. The CDR3 DNA reads TGCAGCGTGCTAGCAAAGGATGGCTACACCTTC. Translating it yields CSVLAKDGYTF.

The chain links TRBV6-5 to TRBJ1-2, with 12 bases aligning to TRBD1. Trimming removed 2 bases from V and 8 bases from J; junction bases left unmatched: 3. The germline gives CDR1 MNHEY, CDR2 SVGAGI. The CDR3 spans 14 residues. CDR3 nucleotides: TGTGCCAGCAGTTACGGGACAGGGGGCGGAGGCTACACCTTC. Protein product: CASSYGTGGGGYTF.

V and J are TRBV19 and TRBJ1-4; perhaps TRBD1 as D (6 bases). The length of the CDR3 is 13 residues. Deletions cut 6 bases from V and 10 bases from J, with 15 bases between. Germline V gene data show CDR1 as LNHDA and CDR2 as SQIVND (reference sequence). The CDR3 DNA follows: TGTGCCAGTAGCACTGGGACAACGGGAAAACTGTTTTTT. It translates to CASSTGTTGKLFF. Together with reference TRBV19 and TRBJ1-4, the CDR3 gives the full variable domain: DGGITQSPKYLFRKEGQNVTLSCEQNLNHDAMYWYRQDPGQGLRLIYYSQIVNDFQKGDIAEGYSVSREKKESFPLTVTSAQKNPTAFYLCASSTGTTGKLFFGSGTQLSVL.